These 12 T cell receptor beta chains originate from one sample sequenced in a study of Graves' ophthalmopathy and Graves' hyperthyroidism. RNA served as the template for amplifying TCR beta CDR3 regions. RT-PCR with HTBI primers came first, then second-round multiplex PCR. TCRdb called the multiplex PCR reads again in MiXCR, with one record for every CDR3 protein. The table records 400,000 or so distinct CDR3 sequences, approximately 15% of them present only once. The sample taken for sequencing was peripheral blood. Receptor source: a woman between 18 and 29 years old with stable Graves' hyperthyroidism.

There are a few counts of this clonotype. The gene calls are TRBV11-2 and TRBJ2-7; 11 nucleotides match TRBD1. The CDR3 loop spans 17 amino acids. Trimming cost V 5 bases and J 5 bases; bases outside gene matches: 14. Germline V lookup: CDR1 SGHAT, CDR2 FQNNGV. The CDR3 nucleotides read TGTGCCAGCAGCCTACAGTCTTGGGACAGGGGGAAAAACGAGCAGTACTTC. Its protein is CASSLQSWDRGKNEQYF.

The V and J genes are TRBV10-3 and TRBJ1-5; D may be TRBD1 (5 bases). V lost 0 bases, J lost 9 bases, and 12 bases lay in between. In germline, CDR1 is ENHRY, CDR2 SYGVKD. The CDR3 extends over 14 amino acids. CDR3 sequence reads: CAISESAGRSPQHF. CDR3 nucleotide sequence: TGTGCCATCAGTGAGTCAGCAGGGAGGTCGCCCCAGCATTTT.

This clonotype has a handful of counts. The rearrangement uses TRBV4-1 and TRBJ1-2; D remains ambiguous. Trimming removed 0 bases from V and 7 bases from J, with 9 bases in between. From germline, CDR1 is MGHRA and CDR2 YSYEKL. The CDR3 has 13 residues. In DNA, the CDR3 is TGCGCCAGCAGCCAAGACTGGGTGGGTGGCTACACCTTC. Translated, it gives CASSQDWVGGYTF.

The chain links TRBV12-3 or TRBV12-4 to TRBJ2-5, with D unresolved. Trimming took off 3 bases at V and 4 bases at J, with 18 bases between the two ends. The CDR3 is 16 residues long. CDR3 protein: CASSFLRIGFLETQYF. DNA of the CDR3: TGTGCCAGCAGTTTTCTGAGGATTGGTTTTCTAGAGACCCAGTACTTC.

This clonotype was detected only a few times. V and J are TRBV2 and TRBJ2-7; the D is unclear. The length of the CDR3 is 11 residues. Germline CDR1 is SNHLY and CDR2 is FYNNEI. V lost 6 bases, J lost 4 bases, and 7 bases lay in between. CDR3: CASRSQYEQYF. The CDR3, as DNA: TGTGCCAGCAGGTCACAGTACGAGCAGTACTTC.

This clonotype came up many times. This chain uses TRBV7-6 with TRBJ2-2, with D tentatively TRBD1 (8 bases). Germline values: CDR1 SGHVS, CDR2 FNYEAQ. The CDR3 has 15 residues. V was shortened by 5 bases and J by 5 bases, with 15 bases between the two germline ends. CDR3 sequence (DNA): TGTGCCAGCAGCCTACTACAGGGGGGGACCGGGGAGCTGTTTTTT. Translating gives CASSLLQGGTGELFF.

This CDR3 reads CASSSRTVYTF. The CDR3 bases are TGTGCCAGCAGTTCCCGGACAGTCTACACCTTC. The rearrangement uses TRBV12-3 or TRBV12-4 and TRBJ1-2, with a tentative D call TRBD1 (6 bases). V gave up 4 bases and J gave up 10 bases, with 10 bases separating them. The CDR3 is 11 residues long.

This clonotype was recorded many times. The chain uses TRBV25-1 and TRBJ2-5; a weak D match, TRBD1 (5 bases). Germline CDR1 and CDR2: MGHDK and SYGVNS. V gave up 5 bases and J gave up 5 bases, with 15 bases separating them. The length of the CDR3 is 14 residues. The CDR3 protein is CASSQWGVRETQYF. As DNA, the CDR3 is TGTGCCAGCAGTCAATGGGGCGTTCGGGAGACCCAGTACTTC.

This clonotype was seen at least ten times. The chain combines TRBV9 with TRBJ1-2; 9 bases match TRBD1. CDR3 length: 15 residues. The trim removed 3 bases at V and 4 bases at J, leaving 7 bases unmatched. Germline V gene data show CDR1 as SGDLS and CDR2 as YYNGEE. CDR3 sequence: CASSAKQGASYGYTF. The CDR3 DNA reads TGTGCCAGCAGCGCAAAACAGGGGGCGAGCTATGGCTACACCTTC.

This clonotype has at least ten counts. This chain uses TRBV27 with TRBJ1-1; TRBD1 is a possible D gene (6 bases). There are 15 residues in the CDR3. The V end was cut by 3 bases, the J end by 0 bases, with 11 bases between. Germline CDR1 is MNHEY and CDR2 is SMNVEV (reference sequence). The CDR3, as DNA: TGTGCCAGCAGTTTCCAGGGGATGATGAACACTGAAGCTTTCTTT. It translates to CASSFQGMMNTEAFF.

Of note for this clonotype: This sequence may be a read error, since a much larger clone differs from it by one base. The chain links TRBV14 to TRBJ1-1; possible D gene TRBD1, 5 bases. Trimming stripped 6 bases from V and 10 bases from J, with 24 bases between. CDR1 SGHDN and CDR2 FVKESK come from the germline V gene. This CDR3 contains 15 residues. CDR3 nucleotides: TGTGCCAGCAGTTTGCAGGGAGCTTACACTGCTCCAGCTTTCTTT. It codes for CASSLQGAYTAPAFF.

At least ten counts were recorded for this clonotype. CDR3 DNA: TGTGCCAGCAGAGTGACAGGGGATAATGGCTACACCTTC. Translating it yields CASRVTGDNGYTF. The V and J genes are TRBV6-5 and TRBJ1-2, with TRBD1 matching 8 bases. The junction had 6 bases not matched to a gene; V was cut back by 6 bases and J by 6 bases. Germline CDR1 and CDR2: MNHEY and SVGAGI. The CDR3 totals 13 residues.